This T cell receptor beta chain originates from a study of patients and donors after allogeneic stem cell transplantation. Germline V gene lookup returns CDR1 DFQATT and CDR2 SNEGSKA (reference sequence). The CDR3 spans 15 residues. Trimming left V 4 bases short and J 0 bases short, with 13 bases between. TCRdb re-derived calls from the RT-PCR reads in MiXCR, one entry per CDR3 protein. The sample has around 150,000 distinct CDR3 sequences, about 36% seen once; the top ten hold less than 60%. This clonotype was counted ten times or more. Sequenced input: blood, either unsorted or a sorted T cell fraction (not recorded which). This sequence joins TRBV20-1 and TRBJ1-5, with D perhaps TRBD1 (5 bases). This clonotype originated in a human donor who was either an allogeneic HSCT recipient or a stem cell or donor lymphocyte infusion donor (not recorded which). It is not recorded whose cells these are; they may come from a transplant donor. CDR3 loop: CSAMTELYSNQPQHF. CDR3 coding DNA: TGCAGTGCTATGACAGAGTTGTATAGCAATCAGCCCCAGCATTTT.